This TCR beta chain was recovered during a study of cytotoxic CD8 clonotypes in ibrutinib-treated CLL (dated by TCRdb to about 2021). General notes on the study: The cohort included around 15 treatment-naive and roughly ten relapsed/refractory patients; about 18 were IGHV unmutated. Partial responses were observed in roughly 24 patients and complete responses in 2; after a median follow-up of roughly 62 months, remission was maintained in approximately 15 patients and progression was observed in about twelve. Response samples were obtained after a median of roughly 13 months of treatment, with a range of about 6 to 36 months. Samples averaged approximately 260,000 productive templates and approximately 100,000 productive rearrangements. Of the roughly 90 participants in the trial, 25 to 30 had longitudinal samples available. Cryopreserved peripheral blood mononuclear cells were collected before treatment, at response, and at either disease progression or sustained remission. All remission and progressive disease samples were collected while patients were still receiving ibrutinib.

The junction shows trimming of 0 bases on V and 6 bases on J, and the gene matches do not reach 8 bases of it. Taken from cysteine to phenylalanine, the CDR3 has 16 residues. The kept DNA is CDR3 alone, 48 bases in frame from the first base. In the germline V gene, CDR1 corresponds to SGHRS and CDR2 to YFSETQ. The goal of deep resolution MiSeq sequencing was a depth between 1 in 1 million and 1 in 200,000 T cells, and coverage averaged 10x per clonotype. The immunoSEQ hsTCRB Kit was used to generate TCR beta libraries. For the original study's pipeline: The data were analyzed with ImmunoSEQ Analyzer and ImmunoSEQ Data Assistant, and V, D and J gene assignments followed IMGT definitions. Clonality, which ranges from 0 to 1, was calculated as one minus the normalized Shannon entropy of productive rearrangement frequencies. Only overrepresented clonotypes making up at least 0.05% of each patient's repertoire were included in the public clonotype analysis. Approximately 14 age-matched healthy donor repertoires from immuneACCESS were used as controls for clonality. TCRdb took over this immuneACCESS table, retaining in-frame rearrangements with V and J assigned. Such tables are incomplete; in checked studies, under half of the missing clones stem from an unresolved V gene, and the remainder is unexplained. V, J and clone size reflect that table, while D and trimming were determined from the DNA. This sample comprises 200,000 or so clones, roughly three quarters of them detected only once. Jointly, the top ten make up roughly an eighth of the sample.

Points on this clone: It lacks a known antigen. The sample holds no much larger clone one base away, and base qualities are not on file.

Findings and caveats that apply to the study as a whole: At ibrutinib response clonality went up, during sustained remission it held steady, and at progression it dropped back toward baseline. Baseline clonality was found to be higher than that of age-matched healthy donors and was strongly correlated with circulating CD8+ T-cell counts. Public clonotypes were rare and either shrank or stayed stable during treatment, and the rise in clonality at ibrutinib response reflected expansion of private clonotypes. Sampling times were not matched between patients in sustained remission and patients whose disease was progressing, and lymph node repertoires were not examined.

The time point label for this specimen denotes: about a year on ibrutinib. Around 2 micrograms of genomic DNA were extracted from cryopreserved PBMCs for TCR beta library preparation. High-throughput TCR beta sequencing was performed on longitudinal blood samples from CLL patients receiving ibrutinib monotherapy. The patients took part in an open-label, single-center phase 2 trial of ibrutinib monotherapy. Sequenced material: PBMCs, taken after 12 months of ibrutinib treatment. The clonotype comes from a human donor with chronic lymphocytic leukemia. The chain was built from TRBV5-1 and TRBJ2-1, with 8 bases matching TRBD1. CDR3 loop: CASSLGGTGGSNEQFF. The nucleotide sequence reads TGCGCCAGCAGCTTGGGAGGTACAGGGGGATCCAATGAGCAGTTCTTC.